The T cell receptor beta chain under discussion was sequenced for a study of cytomegalovirus exposure and HLA in healthy donors. Trimming cost V 6 bases and J 2 bases, with 15 bases left between them. Germline CDR1 MNHEY, CDR2 SMNVEV (reference sequence). This CDR3 has 15 amino acids. PCR amplification relied on 60 Vbeta primers (plus 13 Jbeta primers). Using immunoSEQ multiplex PCR, the repertoire was profiled, and TCRdb retains in-frame clones only, with some absent. The data hold under 150,000 clones, with 75% to 80% observed a single time. There are a few counts of this clone. The chain recombines TRBV27 with TRBJ2-3, with D possibly being TRBD2 (5 bases). The sequence was collected from a woman in her sixties or seventies in good health and CMV-seronegative. Sequencing was done on a sample of PBMCs. The CDR3 here is CASRVISAATDTQYF. As DNA, the CDR3 is TGTGCCAGCAGGGTTATTAGCGCAGCCACAGATACGCAGTATTTT.